Each of the 29 T cell receptor beta chains below was sequenced from the same sample in a study of T-cell memory formation after mild COVID-19. TCRdb re-derived calls from the 5' RACE reads in MiXCR, one entry per CDR3 protein. In the table there are about 400,000 distinct CDR3 sequences, 20% to 25% of which are singletons. Sequencing was done on a sample of PBMCs or a T cell subset sorted from them (not recorded which). The receptors were sampled from an adult woman who had mild COVID-19 (a few samples of this study predate the infection). Cell type and time point are not known.

To note about this clonotype: A much larger clone differs from this one at a single base, so this may be a read error. The chain recombines TRBV9 with TRBJ2-5, with 7 nucleotides matching TRBD2. This CDR3 contains 13 residues. Trimming at V came to 7 bases and at J to 1 base, leaving 4 bases not matched to a gene. Germline-derived CDR1 and CDR2 are SGDLS and YYNGEE. The CDR3 sequence is CASGGLPQETQYF. The CDR3 DNA reads TGTGCCAGCGGGGGACTACCCCAAGAGACCCAGTACTTC.

The CDR3 region has the DNA TGTGCCAGCAGCCAAGTTAGTTGGCTAGCGGGGGCGAACACCGGGGAGCTGTTTTTT. It codes for CASSQVSWLAGANTGELFF. The chain carries TRBV3-1 and TRBJ2-2; 10 bases are a match to TRBD2. This CDR3 spans 19 amino acids. CDR1 and CDR2 (germline): LGHDT, YNNKEL (reference sequence). V gave up 1 base and J gave up 0 bases; unmatched junction bases: 8.

J is TRBJ2-6 and V is TRBV7-9, with D maybe TRBD1 (6 bases). V lost 4 bases to trimming and J lost 1 base, with 11 bases between them. The CDR3 is 16 residues long. Germline values: CDR1 SEHNR, CDR2 FQNEAQ (reference sequence). CDR3: CASSWDTPSGANVLTF. CDR3 coding DNA: TGTGCCAGCAGCTGGGACACCCCTTCTGGGGCCAACGTCCTGACTTTC.

This clonotype was counted between two and nine times. V usage is TRBV3-1 and J usage is TRBJ2-1, with D possibly being TRBD1 or TRBD2 (6 bases each). CDR3 length equals 13 residues. Germline V gene lookup returns CDR1 LGHDT and CDR2 YNNKEL (reference sequence). V lost 4 bases, J lost 9 bases, and 13 bases lay in between. CDR3 coding DNA: TGTGCCAGCAGCCCTAGGGGGGCGGGTGAGCAGTTCTTC. It codes for CASSPRGAGEQFF.

Only a few counts were recorded for this clonotype. The rearrangement joins TRBV7-3 to TRBJ2-1, with 7 bases fitting TRBD2. This CDR3 has 14 amino acids. Germline assignment: CDR1 SGHTA and CDR2 FQGTGA. The ends lost 5 bases at V and 9 bases at J; junction bases unmatched: 10. The CDR3 nucleotides are TGTGCCAGCAGCCTCCTAAACTCGGGGGGTGAGCAGTTCTTC. Translating it yields CASSLLNSGGEQFF.

This clonotype came up a few times. The V gene is TRBV4-2, the J gene TRBJ1-2; no firm D call. V lost 1 base, J lost 5 bases, and 5 bases lay in between. The CDR3 contains 12 residues. The germline CDR1 and CDR2 sequences are LGHNA and YNFKEQ. In DNA form, the CDR3 reads TGTGCCAGCAGCCAAGCAGGATATGGCTACACCTTC. The encoded protein is CASSQAGYGYTF.

This clonotype came up many times. The chain joins TRBV5-1 to TRBJ2-7; D remains unclear. This CDR3 spans 13 amino acids. The germline V and J ends were trimmed by 1 base and 0 bases, with 5 bases remaining between them. Germline V gives CDR1 SGHRS, CDR2 YFSETQ. The CDR3 spells CASSLPSSYEQYF. The CDR3 DNA follows: TGCGCCAGCAGCTTGCCCAGCTCCTACGAGCAGTACTTC. Supplemented by reference TRBV5-1 and TRBJ2-7, the full variable domain reads KAGVTQTPRYLIKTRGQQVTLSCSPISGHRSVSWYQQTPGQGLQFLFEYFSETQRNKGNFPGRFSGRQFSNSRSEMNVSTLELGDSALYLCASSLPSSYEQYFGPGTRLTVT.

This clonotype was detected ten times or more. The chain recombines TRBV29-1 with TRBJ2-7, with 8 bases that match TRBD1. CDR3 length: 14 amino acids. V trimming: 4 bases; J trimming: 1 base; junction bases outside the gene matches: 6. Germline V gene lookup returns CDR1 SQVTM and CDR2 ANQGSEA. The CDR3 region has the DNA TGCAGCGTTGTGCCAGGGGGCAGTTCCTACGAGCAGTACTTC. The encoded protein is CSVVPGGSSYEQYF.

This clonotype turned up a few times. V gene TRBV19 combines with J gene TRBJ1-1, with D unclear. Trimming stripped 5 bases from V and 1 base from J, with 8 bases between. There are 13 residues in the CDR3. CDR1 is LNHDA and CDR2 is SQIVND in the germline V gene (reference sequence). The DNA of the CDR3 is TGTGCCAGTAGTGCGTCAGCGAACACTGAAGCTTTCTTT. Protein sequence: CASSASANTEAFF.

The chain couples TRBV7-3 to TRBJ2-2; 8 bases fit TRBD2. Losses at the gene ends were 5 bases for V and 6 bases for J; bases not matched to a gene: 8. The V gene's germline CDR1 is SGHTA and CDR2 FQGTGA. The CDR3 totals 15 residues. CDR3 in DNA: TGTGCCAGCAGCGCCGGGACTAGGGGCTCCGGGGAGCTGTTTTTT. This translates into CASSAGTRGSGELFF.

The rearrangement uses TRBV28 and TRBJ2-7, with D possibly being TRBD2 (5 bases). The germline V gene encodes CDR1 MDHEN and CDR2 SYDVKM. The CDR3 loop spans 11 amino acids. Trimming removed 7 bases from V and 3 bases from J, with 7 bases in between. The CDR3 coding sequence is TGTGCCAGCACCGGGGACTACGAGCAGTACTTC. This translates into CASTGDYEQYF.

This clonotype was counted between two and nine times. This chain connects TRBV25-1 to TRBJ2-1, with D perhaps TRBD2 (5 bases). V dropped 2 bases and J dropped 9 bases, with 11 bases sitting between them. Germline CDR1 reads MGHDK; CDR2 reads SYGVNS. The CDR3 totals 13 residues. The DNA of the CDR3 is TGTGCCAGCAGTGAACCAGGACTTGGTGAGCAGTTCTTC. This sequence encodes CASSEPGLGEQFF.

V and J are TRBV10-3 and TRBJ2-1; D possibly corresponds to TRBD1 (6 bases). Trimming pared 7 bases from V and 7 bases from J, leaving 11 bases between. This CDR3 comprises 12 residues. In germline, CDR1 is ENHRY, CDR2 SYGVKD. CDR3 DNA sequence: TGTGCCATCATCATAAGGGGGAATGAGCAGTTCTTC. Translating it yields CAIIIRGNEQFF.

This clonotype was detected only a few times. This chain joins TRBV5-1 and TRBJ2-2; 7 bases fit TRBD2. V shed 4 bases, J shed 7 bases, and the junction held 10 bases outside the gene matches. Germline CDR1 reads SGHRS; CDR2 reads YFSETQ. The CDR3 extends over 15 amino acids. The CDR3 loop reads CASSRSERGNGELFF. As DNA, the CDR3 is TGCGCCAGCAGCCGCTCGGAGCGGGGTAACGGGGAGCTGTTTTTT.

This chain joins TRBV29-1 and TRBJ2-2; TRBD1 or TRBD2 may be the D gene (5 bases each). From germline, CDR1 is SQVTM and CDR2 ANQGSEA. V lost 5 bases, J lost 5 bases, and 18 bases lay in between. CDR3 length equals 15 residues. The CDR3 nucleotides read TGCAGCGTTCGGGGAAGCAGGGCAGGGACCGGGGAGCTGTTTTTT. It specifies CSVRGSRAGTGELFF.

This clonotype was counted only a few times. This chain joins TRBV5-1 and TRBJ2-7; no clear D. V shed 4 bases and J shed 5 bases, with 19 bases lying between them. The V gene's germline CDR1 is SGHRS and CDR2 YFSETQ. The CDR3 has 15 residues. As DNA, the CDR3 is TGCGCCAGCAGCCCGTCGGACGGAGTTGGGGACGAGCAGTACTTC. Its translation: CASSPSDGVGDEQYF.

This clonotype was counted a single time. This chain links TRBV18 with TRBJ2-5, with 8 bases matching TRBD1. Germline loops: CDR1 KGHSH, CDR2 LQKENI. The trim removed 5 bases at V and 4 bases at J, leaving 6 bases unmatched. The CDR3 has 14 amino acids. CDR3 bases: TGTGCCAGCTCAGCGACAGGGGTAGGAGAGACCCAGTACTTC. It translates to CASSATGVGETQYF. The full variable domain, its missing parts supplied by reference TRBV18 and TRBJ2-5, is NAGVMQNPRHLVRRRGQEARLRCSPMKGHSHVYWYRQLPEEGLKFMVYLQKENIIDESGMPKERFSAEFPKEGPSILRIQQVVRGDSAAYFCASSATGVGETQYFGPGTRLLVL.

As regards this clonotype: At one end the junction does not follow the germline gene, possibly because of a read error. The rearrangement joins TRBV20-1 to TRBJ1-3; D unclear. CDR3 length: 14 residues. Germline CDR1 is DFQATT and CDR2 is SNEGSKA (reference sequence). The CDR3 DNA sequence: TGCAGTGATAGAGAGGGCGGATATGGAAACACCATATATTTT. Amino acid sequence: CSDREGGYGNTIYF.

This clonotype has just a few counts. This chain links TRBV7-9 with TRBJ1-1; D not resolved. From germline, CDR1 is SEHNR and CDR2 FQNEAQ (reference sequence). This CDR3 spans 15 amino acids. Deletions cut 5 bases from V and 5 bases from J, with 18 bases between. As DNA, the CDR3 is TGTGCCAGCAGCCCGGACGGAGGAGGCGAAACTGAAGCTTTCTTT. Amino acid sequence: CASSPDGGGETEAFF.

This clonotype was recorded a few times. V is TRBV3-1 and J is TRBJ2-2, with 7 bases lining up with TRBD2. The CDR3 length is 12 residues. The J segment lost 7 bases and the V segment lost 6 bases, leaving 2 bases of the junction unmatched. Germline V gene data show CDR1 as LGHDT and CDR2 as YNNKEL (reference sequence). CDR3 bases: TGTGCCAGCAGGCCTAGCGGCGGGGAGCTGTTTTTT. It is translated as CASRPSGGELFF.

This clonotype occurred a few times. The chain uses TRBV24-1 and TRBJ2-3; TRBD2 agrees at 8 bases. Germline V gene lookup returns CDR1 KGHDR and CDR2 SFDVKD. Trimming removed 0 bases from V and 2 bases from J; junction bases left unmatched: 6. The CDR3 sequence is 17 residues long. The DNA for the CDR3 is TGTGCCACCAGTGATTTGGAGCGGGGGCGTTTCACAGATACGCAGTATTTT. The encoded protein is CATSDLERGRFTDTQYF.

This sequence joins TRBV12-3 or TRBV12-4 and TRBJ1-3; D may be TRBD1 (6 bases). Trimming stripped 6 bases from V and 4 bases from J, with 10 bases between. CDR3 length: 13 amino acids. The CDR3 region has the DNA TGTGCCAGCAGGAAGGGGACAGGAAACACCATATATTTT. Its protein is CASRKGTGNTIYF.

The chain uses TRBV2 and TRBJ2-3; TRBD2 agrees at 9 bases. Unmatched junction bases numbered 8, after V lost 0 bases and J lost 1 base. Germline loops: CDR1 SNHLY, CDR2 FYNNEI. The CDR3 covers 18 residues. The CDR3 reads CASSEARKKRGGTDTQYF. DNA for the CDR3: TGTGCCAGCAGTGAAGCGCGTAAGAAGCGGGGGGGCACAGATACGCAGTATTTT. Based on the CDR3 plus reference TRBV2 and TRBJ2-3, the full variable domain is EPEVTQTPSHQVTQMGQEVILRCVPISNHLYFYWYRQILGQKVEFLVSFYNNEISEKSEIFDDQFSVERPDGSNFTLKIRSTKLEDSAMYFCASSEARKKRGGTDTQYFGPGTRLTVL.

The chain has TRBV7-2 and TRBJ2-3, with 12 positions matching TRBD1. This CDR3 has 14 amino acids. Germline CDR1 and CDR2: SGHTA and FQGNSA. The J segment lost 6 bases and the V segment lost 5 bases, leaving 3 bases of the junction unmatched. CDR3 protein: CASSRDRGQDTQYF. The CDR3 DNA follows: TGTGCCAGCAGCCGGGACAGGGGGCAGGATACGCAGTATTTT.

This chain uses TRBV3-1 with TRBJ1-4; D is undetermined. The V gene lost 2 bases and the J gene lost 8 bases, with 6 bases spanning the gap. This CDR3 has 12 amino acids. Germline CDR1 and CDR2: LGHDT and YNNKEL (reference sequence). The CDR3 region has the DNA TGTGCCAGCAGCCAACTTCGGGAAAAACTGTTTTTT. This gives the protein CASSQLREKLFF. Variable domain in full (rest from reference TRBV3-1 and TRBJ1-4): DTAVSQTPKYLVTQMGNDKSIKCEQNLGHDTMYWYKQDSKKFLKIMFSYNNKELIINETVPNRFSPKSPDKAHLNLHINSLELGDSAVYFCASSQLREKLFFGSGTQLSVL.

V gene TRBV20-1 combines with J gene TRBJ2-7; 11 bases agree with TRBD2. This CDR3 contains 18 residues. The J segment lost 1 base and the V segment lost 3 bases, leaving 14 bases of the junction unmatched. Germline-derived CDR1 and CDR2 are DFQATT and SNEGSKA (reference sequence). The CDR3 coding sequence is TGCAGTGCTAGTGGCCAAGACGGTAGCGGGAGGGAATCCTACGAGCAGTACTTC. Amino acid sequence: CSASGQDGSGRESYEQYF.

The V call is TRBV7-6, the J call TRBJ1-6, with D perhaps TRBD1 (6 bases). Trimming shortened V by 0 bases and J by 4 bases, and 16 bases separated the two germline ends. This CDR3 has 18 residues. Germline CDR1 reads SGHVS; CDR2 reads FNYEAQ. The CDR3, as DNA: TGTGCCAGCAGCTTAGCGCTCGACAGGATTGATTATAATTCACCCCTCCACTTT. Translated, it gives CASSLALDRIDYNSPLHF.

This chain joins TRBV24-1 and TRBJ2-3; D may match TRBD1 or TRBD2 (5 bases each). The CDR3 runs to 16 residues. Germline V CDR1 and CDR2: KGHDR, SFDVKD. V lost 6 bases and J lost 0, with 15 bases in between. The CDR3 reads CATSPAGTSSTDTQYF. The CDR3, as DNA: TGTGCCACCAGTCCAGCCGGGACCTCTAGCACAGATACGCAGTATTTT.

The chain employs TRBV24-1 and TRBJ1-2, with D perhaps TRBD1 (5 bases). Germline CDR1 and CDR2: KGHDR and SFDVKD. V was pared by 7 bases and J by 1 base, with 12 bases between. There are 14 residues in the CDR3. The CDR3 loop is CATSPGTVNYGYTF. Here the CDR3 DNA reads TGTGCCACCAGCCCAGGGACGGTTAACTATGGCTACACCTTC.